The 19 T cell receptor beta chains presented below share a single source sample, sequenced in a study of Ad26.COV2.S vaccination and SARS-CoV-2 variants. The data were produced by immunoSEQ multiplex PCR, yet TCRdb's version contains in-frame clones alone and is incomplete. The sample lists hundreds of thousands of clones, less than 90% seen once, with about 11% in the top ten. Treatment of the sample: 15 to 20 received Ad26.COV2.S at low or high dose, single or two shots; about 5 received placebo; per-sample allocation not given. All samples were drawn on day 63, counting from the first vaccine or placebo injection. This specimen was peripheral blood, taken in a trial of Ad26.COV2.S vaccine versus placebo. All receptors derive from a person aged 18 to 65 who received the Ad26.COV2.S COVID-19 vaccine or a placebo.

This rearrangement joins TRBV28 to TRBJ1-2, with D perhaps TRBD1 (5 bases). Trimming left V 2 bases short and J 5 bases short, with 12 bases between. From germline, CDR1 is MDHEN and CDR2 SYDVKM. CDR3 length: 14 residues. CDR3 region: CASSLGGTGYGYTF. Here the CDR3 DNA reads TGTGCCAGCAGTTTAGGGGGGACGGGGTATGGCTACACCTTC.

The chain carries TRBV27 and TRBJ2-5; 9 nucleotides agree with TRBD1. The CDR3 has 15 residues. The junction had 9 bases not matched to a gene; V was cut back by 5 bases and J by 5 bases. The germline V gene encodes CDR1 MNHEY and CDR2 SMNVEV (reference sequence). DNA for the CDR3: TGTGCCAGCAGTCCTACGACAGGGGGTTTGGAGACCCAGTACTTC. Its translation: CASSPTTGGLETQYF.

This chain joins TRBV18 and TRBJ1-1; D is unclear. Trimming left V 3 bases short and J 1 base short, with 15 bases between. CDR1 is KGHSH, CDR2 LQKENI, per germline. The CDR3 has 16 amino acids. This chain's CDR3 is CASSPAGGRTNTEAFF. The CDR3 region has the DNA TGTGCCAGCTCACCCGCGGGAGGGAGGACGAACACTGAAGCTTTCTTT.

The chain combines TRBV7-2 with TRBJ1-3; no reliable D call. Germline V gene data show CDR1 as SGHTA and CDR2 as FQGNSA. V was shortened by 1 base and J by 2 bases, with 9 bases between the two germline ends. The CDR3 is 15 residues long. CDR3 residues: CASSLGSVTGNTIYF. The CDR3 DNA reads TGTGCCAGCAGCTTAGGTTCCGTTACTGGAAACACCATATATTTT.

The chain employs TRBV28 and TRBJ1-2; 7 positions match TRBD1. The CDR3 has 14 amino acids. Per germline, CDR1 MDHEN and CDR2 SYDVKM. With 7 bases clipped from V and 5 bases from J, the junction kept 10 bases outside the gene matches. CDR3 DNA sequence: TGTGCCAGCACCCAACAGGGGCTCGCGTATGGCTACACCTTC. It is translated as CASTQQGLAYGYTF.

The chain links TRBV9 to TRBJ2-1; D not certain. The CDR3 has 13 amino acids. The V gene's germline CDR1 is SGDLS and CDR2 YYNGEE. Trimming stripped 4 bases from V and 0 bases from J, with 5 bases between. The CDR3 coding sequence is TGTGCCAGCAGCCCAACCTCCTACAATGAGCAGTTCTTC. This translates into CASSPTSYNEQFF.

The gene calls are TRBV4-3 and TRBJ1-2, with a tentative D call TRBD1 (5 bases). Germline loops: CDR1 LGHNA, CDR2 YSLEER. V was cut by 5 bases and J by 4 bases, with 17 bases left in between. The CDR3 is 15 residues long. The CDR3 coding sequence is TGCGCCAGCAGCTTAGGGGCAGGGTCCGGCTATGGCTACACCTTC. It is translated as CASSLGAGSGYGYTF.

The CDR3 region is CASSSRDRGGYTF. CDR3 nucleotides: TGTGCCAGCAGTTCCCGGGACAGGGGAGGCTACACCTTC. This sequence joins TRBV12-3 or TRBV12-4 and TRBJ1-2; 10 bases fit TRBD1. J was trimmed by 8 bases and V by 4 bases; bases with no gene match: 4. The CDR3 is made up of 13 amino acids.

Notes on this clone: Other nucleotide sequences in the sample specify the same CDR3. The chain uses TRBV27 and TRBJ2-1, with D perhaps matching TRBD2 (5 bases). V lost 4 bases, J lost 0 bases, and 10 bases lay in between. The germline gives CDR1 MNHEY, CDR2 SMNVEV (reference sequence). The CDR3 runs 15 residues. CDR3 sequence reads: CASSSRVSSYNEQFF. The DNA for the CDR3 is TGTGCCAGCAGTTCGCGGGTAAGCTCCTACAATGAGCAGTTCTTC.

The gene calls are TRBV30 and TRBJ1-5, with 10 bases matching TRBD1. Germline lookup yields CDR1 GTSNPN and CDR2 SVGIG (reference sequence). The CDR3 is 14 residues long. Losses at the gene ends were 4 bases for V and 2 bases for J; bases not matched to a gene: 2. The CDR3 here is CAWTGTGGNQPQHF. The CDR3 DNA is TGTGCCTGGACAGGGACAGGGGGCAATCAGCCCCAGCATTTT.

The chain has TRBV7-9 and TRBJ1-4, with unresolved D. The CDR3 has 14 amino acids. V gave up 2 bases and J gave up 8 bases, with 12 bases separating them. Germline V gene data show CDR1 as SEHNR and CDR2 as FQNEAQ (reference sequence). The CDR3 nucleotides are TGTGCCAGCAGCTTAAATCTGGGAAGGGAAAAACTGTTTTTT. As protein: CASSLNLGREKLFF.

The sample holds a few counts of this clone. The chain couples TRBV12-3 or TRBV12-4 to TRBJ1-4; no clear D. With 8 bases removed from V and 2 bases from J, the gap between germline ends came to 9 bases. The CDR3 contains 13 residues. CDR3 DNA: TGTGCCAGCCGTCGAATGACTAATGAAAAACTGTTTTTT. Amino acid sequence: CASRRMTNEKLFF.

The rearrangement joins TRBV28 to TRBJ1-2, with D maybe TRBD1 (6 bases). CDR1 MDHEN and CDR2 SYDVKM come from the germline V gene. Deletions cut 7 bases from V and 5 bases from J, with 17 bases between. CDR3 length: 14 amino acids. The CDR3 region has the DNA TGTGCCAGCACCCTAGGTGACAGGTATTATGGCTACACCTTC. It specifies CASTLGDRYYGYTF.

The chain carries TRBV7-8 and TRBJ1-2; 7 bases map to TRBD1. Germline assignment: CDR1 SGHVS and CDR2 FQNEAQ. The junction had 7 bases not matched to a gene; V was cut back by 0 bases and J by 6 bases. This CDR3 spans 15 amino acids. CDR3 residues: CASSLARDSPHGYTF. For the CDR3, the DNA is TGTGCCAGCAGCTTAGCCCGGGACAGTCCACATGGCTACACCTTC.

The chain has TRBV7-3 and TRBJ1-1; 7 bases map to TRBD1. With 5 bases clipped from V and 2 bases from J, the junction kept 5 bases outside the gene matches. This CDR3 is built from 14 residues. Germline CDR1 reads SGHTA; CDR2 reads FQGTGA. CDR3 nucleotide sequence: TGTGCCAGCAGCCCGGGACAGATAAACACTGAAGCTTTCTTT. This gives the protein CASSPGQINTEAFF.

The gene calls are TRBV20-1 and TRBJ2-1; D not resolved. Looked up from germline, CDR1 is DFQATT and CDR2 is SNEGSKA (reference sequence). The CDR3 is 10 amino acids. The CDR3 DNA is TGCAGCCCTACCGGCAATGAGCAGTTCTTC. Its protein product is CSPTGNEQFF.

Details on this clone: Other DNA variants within this sample encode the same CDR3. This sequence joins TRBV7-9 and TRBJ2-7; D is undetermined. This CDR3 contains 11 residues. In germline, CDR1 is SEHNR, CDR2 FQNEAQ (reference sequence). V lost 5 bases to trimming and J lost 4 bases, with 6 bases between them. DNA for the CDR3: TGTGCCAGCAGCCCTTCTTACGAGCAGTACTTC. Protein: CASSPSYEQYF.

This clone was counted ten times or more. J is TRBJ1-1 and V is TRBV11-3; the D gene is possibly TRBD1 (5 bases). The CDR3 has 13 amino acids. V was trimmed by 6 bases and J by 6 bases, leaving 14 bases between them. From germline, CDR1 is SGHNT and CDR2 YENEEA. The CDR3 DNA sequence: TGTGCCAGCAGTCGACAGTCTTCCTCTGAAGCTTTCTTT. Translation gives CASSRQSSSEAFF.

The rearrangement joins TRBV6-5 to TRBJ2-2; D unclear. The CDR3 is made up of 13 amino acids. Germline V gene sequence: CDR1 MNHEY, CDR2 SVGAGI. Deletions cut 0 bases from V and 7 bases from J, with 6 bases between. The CDR3 region is CASSYSRDGELFF. CDR3 nucleotides: TGTGCCAGCAGTTACTCCCGCGACGGGGAGCTGTTTTTT.